This T cell receptor (beta chain) came from a study of control samples from healthy donors and cancer patients (dated by TCRdb to the early 2020s). To prepare the library, the immunoSEQ multiplex PCR assay was applied. TCRdb mirrors the immuneACCESS table, restricted to in-frame sequences. Some clones are absent from its copies; in checked studies, under half trace to an unresolved V gene, and the reason for the others is unknown. This sample is represented by about 49,000 clones; 65% to 90% of them were singletons. Of the sample, 2.8% is held by the ten largest clones. The CDR3 holds 14 amino acids from the cysteine to the phenylalanine. The kept DNA is CDR3 alone, 42 bases in frame from the first base. CDR1 and CDR2 (LGHDT, YNNKEL) derive from the germline V gene (reference sequence). Compared with germline, V lacks 3 bases and J lacks 5 bases; bases without a gene match: 2. Turning to this clone: Its antigen is currently not known. Nothing much larger sits one base from this clone, and base qualities are not available.

The receptor was derived from a woman in her forties or fifties with lung cancer. The sample taken for sequencing was PBMCs. The receptor chain draws on TRBV3-1 (or the pseudogene TRBV3-2) and TRBJ2-5, and 11 bases in between align with TRBD2. The nucleotides read TGTGCCAGCAGCCACACTAGCGGGGGTGAGACCCAGTACTTC. The encoded protein is CASSHTSGGETQYF.